This TCR beta chain emerged from a study of blood T cell repertoires in COVID-19 (TCRdb year 2020). With regard to the full study: Samples covering the acute and convalescent phases of COVID-19 were provided by collaborators in the United States, Italy and Spain. The material from the prospective study consisted of cDNA or gDNA derived from T cells, B-cell-depleted T cells, or PBMCs. Subjects who had been exposed to COVID-19, were actively infected with it, or had recovered from it provided the deeply sampled blood TCRbeta repertoires that made up the dataset. The repertoires were made available in a free public database intended to serve as a resource for research on the immune response to SARS-CoV-2. The samples were drawn from the first 160 participants of the ongoing ImmuneRACE study and from roughly 1,300 subjects provided by 6 global collaborators. A de-identified subject ID, COVID-19 status, age in years and sex were almost always included in the sample metadata. Where HLA class I and class II types were available, the types were taken from metadata supplied by the sample provider, not from assay-based typing. Results and caveats for the whole study, not just this receptor: How much clinical and demographic metadata was included differed by source and by participant, and the metadata was provided uncurated.

The CDR3 has 14 amino acids, counting the end cysteine and phenylalanine. Only the CDR3 DNA is retained, 42 bases long and in frame from the first base. The germline V gene (reference sequence) gives CDR1 as LNHNV and CDR2 as YYDKDF. Clipping removes 0 bases from V and 10 bases from J, with 8 as the unmatched junction base count. TCRbeta CDR3 regions were amplified from genomic DNA by means of the immunoSEQ Assay, a bias-controlled multiplex PCR. The original pipeline was this. Nucleated cell counts per sample were estimated from amplification of reference gene primers within the assay. Sequence reads were collapsed and filtered to measure the absolute abundance of every unique TCRbeta CDR3 rearrangement. For each sample, productive Simpson clonality was calculated as the square root of Simpson's diversity index across productive rearrangements. Here the immuneACCESS table is served through TCRdb, limited to in-frame sequences with V and J called. Missing clones are a known gap in these copies; in checked studies unresolved V genes cover under half, and the rest lacks a known reason. V and J calls and clone size come straight from that table; D and trimming were deduced from the DNA. The sample yields approximately 280,000 clones; roughly 85% were counted once. The ten largest clonotypes hold 4.5% to 6% of the sample.

This clone occurred once. What this receptor recognizes is not known. No per-base quality is available; no much larger clone lies one base away. Collaborating institutions collected whole blood in K2EDTA tubes following their own protocols. For TCRbeta analysis, collaborators shipped samples as frozen whole blood, isolated PBMCs, or DNA extracted from either of those sample types. This clonotype was obtained from a man aged 50 to 60 with active or convalescent COVID-19. The sequencing input was peripheral blood. Rearrangement joined TRBV15 to TRBJ1-2; the central 7 bases match TRBD1. The CDR3 sequence is CATSRDRQGVIYTF. The bases read TGTGCCACCAGCAGAGATAGACAGGGTGTTATCTACACCTTC.